This entry features one T cell receptor (beta chain) sequence. Its antigen is unidentified. V was clipped by 5 bases and J by 0 bases, with 8 bases between them. The germline V gene has CDR1 SGHNT and CDR2 YENEEA. The length of the CDR3 is 14 residues. Sample treatment: approximately 10-day PBMC culture with coronavirus spike peptide pools or control peptides (ViraFEST assay). The sample is drawn from a study of vaccination and CD4 T cells after COVID-19. At the level of the study: Convalescents were six males and four females, two of them Hispanic.

Once obtained from cultured CD4+ T cells, the DNA was sequenced using the Oncomine TCR Beta short-read assay. TCRdb called the PCR reads again in MiXCR, with one record for every CDR3 protein. Of roughly 20,000 distinct CDR3 sequences detected, about 43% appear once; the ten largest clones hold under 3%. Material: CD4+ T cells from blood, cultured in vitro, obtained after SARS-CoV-2 vaccination. This chain connects TRBV11-3 to TRBJ2-1; D gene unclear. This TCR was sampled from a human donor who had recovered from COVID-19. The CDR3, as DNA: TGTGCCAGCAGCCAGAAACCCTCCTACAATGAGCAGTTCTTC. This gives the protein CASSQKPSYNEQFF.